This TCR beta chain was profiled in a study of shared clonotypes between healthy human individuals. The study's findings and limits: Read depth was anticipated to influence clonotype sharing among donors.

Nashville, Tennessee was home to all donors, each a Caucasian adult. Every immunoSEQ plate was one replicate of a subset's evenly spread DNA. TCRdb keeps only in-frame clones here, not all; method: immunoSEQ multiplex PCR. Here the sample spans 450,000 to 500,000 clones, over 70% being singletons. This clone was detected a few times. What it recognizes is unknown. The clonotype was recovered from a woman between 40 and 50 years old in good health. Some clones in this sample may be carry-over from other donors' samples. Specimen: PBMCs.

The CDR3 DNA follows: TGTGCCAGCAGCCTAGCGGGAGGATTAGTGTACGAGCAGTACTTC. This sequence encodes CASSLAGGLVYEQYF. The chain has TRBV4-2 and TRBJ2-5; TRBD2 aligns across 10 bases. The DNA end favors TRBJ2-7, so the J call may be wrong. CDR1 LGHNA and CDR2 YNFKEQ come from the germline V gene. This CDR3 comprises 15 residues.